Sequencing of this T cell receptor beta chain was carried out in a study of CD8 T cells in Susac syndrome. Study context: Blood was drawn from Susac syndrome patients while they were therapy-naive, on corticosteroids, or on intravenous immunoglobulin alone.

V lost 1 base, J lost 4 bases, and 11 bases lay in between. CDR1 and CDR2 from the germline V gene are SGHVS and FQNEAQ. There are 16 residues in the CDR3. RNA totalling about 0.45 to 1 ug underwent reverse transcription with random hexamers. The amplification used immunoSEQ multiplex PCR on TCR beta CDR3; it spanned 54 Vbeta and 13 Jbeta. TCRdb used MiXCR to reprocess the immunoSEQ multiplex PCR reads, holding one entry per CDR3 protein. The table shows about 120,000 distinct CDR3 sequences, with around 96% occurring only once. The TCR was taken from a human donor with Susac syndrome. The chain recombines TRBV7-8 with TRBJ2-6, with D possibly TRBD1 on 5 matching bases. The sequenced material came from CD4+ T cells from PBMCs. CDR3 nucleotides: TGTGCCAGCAGCTTAGGGGGCTCCAGGGGGGCCAACGTCCTGACTTTC. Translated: CASSLGGSRGANVLTF.